One and the same sample provided the 3 T cell receptor beta chains below, sequenced in a study of blood T cell repertoires in COVID-19. Profiled with immunoSEQ multiplex PCR; TCRdb holds only in-frame clones, not every one. The sample lists approximately 220,000 clones; 80% to 85% were seen once. The sequenced material came from peripheral blood. These receptors were collected from a woman aged 60-75 years who had recovered from COVID-19.

The rearrangement uses TRBV19 and TRBJ1-5, with 8 bases matching TRBD1. After removal of 6 bases from V and 7 bases from J, the junction contained 5 bases not matched to a gene. Germline CDR1 is LNHDA and CDR2 is SQIVND (reference sequence). This CDR3 has 13 residues. In DNA form, the CDR3 reads TGTGCCAGTAGGGGCGACAGGGGCCAGCCCCAGCATTTT. It encodes CASRGDRGQPQHF.

The rearrangement uses TRBV5-6 and TRBJ1-2; D is unresolved. This CDR3 has 15 residues. The V gene's germline CDR1 is SGHDT and CDR2 YYEEEE. V lost 2 bases and J 5 bases, leaving 16 bases between the germline ends. CDR3 DNA: TGTGCCAGCAGCTTAGGAACAGAGCCCCCATATGGCTACACCTTC. It specifies CASSLGTEPPYGYTF.

This clone was counted only a few times. The rearrangement uses TRBV12-3 or TRBV12-4 and TRBJ1-1; 10 bases line up with TRBD1. The CDR3 totals 13 residues. The ends lost 6 bases at V and 11 bases at J; junction bases unmatched: 9. CDR3 in DNA: TGTGCCAGCAGCTCGACAGGGGGCCGATGGGCTTTCTTT. Amino acids: CASSSTGGRWAFF.